The 31 T cell receptor beta chains below come from one sample, sequenced in a study of OX40 agonist ivuxolimab in advanced cancers. Assay used: immunoSEQ multiplex PCR; TCRdb lists only in-frame clones, some missing. The table has 90,000 to 120,000 clones, roughly 90% seen once. Material: CD4+ or CD8+ T cells sorted from blood, obtained in a trial of the OX40 agonist ivuxolimab. These receptors were collected from an adult with an advanced solid tumor such as melanoma, head and neck, liver or kidney cancer.

The V gene is TRBV5-1, the J gene TRBJ2-1; the D gene is possibly TRBD1 (5 bases). Looked up from germline, CDR1 is SGHRS and CDR2 is YFSETQ. V lost 0 bases, J lost 6 bases, and 10 bases lay in between. This CDR3 contains 14 residues. DNA of the CDR3: TGCGCCAGCAGCTTGGGTCGAAGGGGCAATGAGCAGTTCTTC. This translates into CASSLGRRGNEQFF.

The gene calls are TRBV5-6 and TRBJ1-1; D remains unclear. V shed 1 base and J shed 0 bases, with 7 bases lying between them. Per the germline V gene, CDR1 is SGHDT and CDR2 is YYEEEE. The length of the CDR3 is 14 residues. Here the CDR3 DNA reads TGTGCCAGCAGCTTGATGACGGTGAACACTGAAGCTTTCTTT. It codes for CASSLMTVNTEAFF.

The table lists this clone with a count of one. The V call is TRBV28, the J call TRBJ1-3; D gene ambiguous. The CDR3 runs to 15 residues. Per the germline V gene, CDR1 is MDHEN and CDR2 is SYDVKM. Trimming cost V 4 bases and J 4 bases, with 14 bases left between them. In DNA form, the CDR3 reads TGTGCCAGCAGTTCGTCGGGATCCAGGGGAAACACCATATATTTT. Its translation: CASSSSGSRGNTIYF.

This chain connects TRBV6-6 to TRBJ1-2; the match to TRBD1 covers 7 bases. The CDR3 sequence is 15 residues long. With V trimmed by 10 bases and J by 2 bases, 13 bases remained unmatched. Germline CDR1 reads MNHNY; CDR2 reads SVGAGI (reference sequence). CDR3 in amino acids: CATQEEGAVNYGYTF. CDR3 coding DNA: TGTGCCACCCAAGAGGAGGGGGCGGTAAACTATGGCTACACCTTC.

This sequence joins TRBV4-1 and TRBJ1-3; maybe TRBD1 (6 bases). V lost 0 bases and J lost 4, with 13 bases in between. Germline CDR1 reads MGHRA; CDR2 reads YSYEKL. The CDR3 is made up of 16 amino acids. In nucleotides, the CDR3 is TGCGCCAGCAGCCAAGAAGCGCCAGGGGCAGGAAACACCATATATTTT. Translated, it gives CASSQEAPGAGNTIYF.

J is TRBJ2-5 and V is TRBV9, with D perhaps assigned TRBD1 or TRBD2 (5 bases each). TRBJ2-7 explains the end of the DNA better; the J call may be wrong. CDR1 SGDLS and CDR2 YYNGEE come from the germline V gene. CDR3 length: 14 residues. The CDR3 DNA sequence: TGTGCCAGCAGCGAGTTGGGGGACGCCTACGAGCAGTACTTC. Its translation: CASSELGDAYEQYF.

This sequence joins TRBV27 and TRBJ2-5; D perhaps matches TRBD1 (7 bases). V lost 5 bases and J 1 base, leaving 23 bases between the germline ends. CDR3 length: 18 residues. Germline CDR1 MNHEY, CDR2 SMNVEV (reference sequence). The CDR3 loop reads CASSPAVRQGGFQETQYF. DNA for the CDR3: TGTGCCAGCAGTCCTGCCGTGAGGCAGGGGGGCTTCCAAGAGACCCAGTACTTC.

The chain joins TRBV5-4 to TRBJ1-1; D gene ambiguous. The germline CDR1 and CDR2 sequences are SGHNT and YYREEE (reference sequence). V was clipped by 1 base and J by 1 base, with 11 bases between them. The length of the CDR3 is 15 residues. The CDR3 coding sequence is TGTGCCAGCAGCTTGCCCAACTTTAGGAACACTGAAGCTTTCTTT. It is translated as CASSLPNFRNTEAFF.

The V gene is TRBV19, the J gene TRBJ1-5, with D unresolved. CDR3 length equals 14 residues. Germline assignment: CDR1 LNHDA and CDR2 SQIVND (reference sequence). The germline V and J ends were trimmed by 10 bases and 4 bases, with 17 bases remaining between them. CDR3 sequence (DNA): TGTGCCACCGACCTCAGACTAATTAATCAGCCCCAGCATTTT. Protein sequence: CATDLRLINQPQHF.

This rearrangement joins TRBV2 to TRBJ2-2, with TRBD2 as a possible D gene (5 bases). The CDR3 contains 15 residues. Germline lookup yields CDR1 SNHLY and CDR2 FYNNEI. V lost 3 bases, J lost 6 bases, and 14 bases lay in between. CDR3 nucleotides: TGTGCCAGCAGTGACGAGGGTCGAGTTGCCGGGGAGCTGTTTTTT. This translates into CASSDEGRVAGELFF.

The gene calls are TRBV28 and TRBJ1-6, with no clear D. V was trimmed by 6 bases and J by 9 bases, leaving 9 bases between them. Germline CDR1 is MDHEN and CDR2 is SYDVKM. CDR3 length equals 12 residues. CDR3 amino acids: CASRPGPSPLHF. Written as DNA, the CDR3 is TGTGCCAGCAGACCCGGACCTTCACCCCTCCACTTT.

CDR3 DNA: TGTGCCAGCAGTTACTCCCAAGGATCCAATCAGCCCCAGCATTTT. Residues: CASSYSQGSNQPQHF. The rearrangement joins TRBV6-5 to TRBJ1-5; D remains ambiguous. V was pared by 0 bases and J by 3 bases, with 9 bases between. Germline V gives CDR1 MNHEY, CDR2 SVGAGI. CDR3 length: 15 amino acids.

This clone was seen a single time. V is TRBV7-8 and J is TRBJ2-1; 9 bases map to TRBD2. Germline values: CDR1 SGHVS, CDR2 FQNEAQ. The CDR3 covers 13 residues. The V gene end was trimmed by 4 bases and the J gene end by 10 bases; junction bases not matched to a gene: 5. The CDR3 is CASSSTLAGEQFF. For the CDR3, the DNA is TGTGCCAGCAGCTCAACCCTAGCGGGAGAGCAGTTCTTC.

This chain joins TRBV27 and TRBJ2-7; possibly TRBD2 for D (6 bases). Trimming pared 5 bases from V and 2 bases from J, leaving 13 bases between. The CDR3 runs 14 residues. Germline assignment: CDR1 MNHEY and CDR2 SMNVEV (reference sequence). CDR3 protein: CASSTGRGTYEQYF. The CDR3 bases are TGTGCCAGCAGTACCGGGCGGGGTACCTACGAGCAGTACTTC.

The chain couples TRBV7-9 to TRBJ1-3; possible D gene TRBD1, 5 bases. V was cut by 5 bases and J by 0 bases, with 11 bases left in between. There are 15 residues in the CDR3. CDR1 and CDR2 from the germline V gene are SEHNR and FQNEAQ (reference sequence). The CDR3 sequence: CASSPGGSSGNTIYF. The DNA of the CDR3 is TGTGCCAGCAGCCCGGGGGGAAGCTCTGGAAACACCATATATTTT.

The chain joins TRBV12-5 to TRBJ1-1; the match to TRBD1 covers 11 bases. From germline, CDR1 is LGHNT and CDR2 FRNRAP. CDR3 length: 13 amino acids. After removal of 6 bases from V and 7 bases from J, the junction contained 4 bases not matched to a gene. The CDR3 coding sequence is TGTGCTAGTGGAGGGACAGGGGGAGTTGAAGCTTTCTTT. Translation: CASGGTGGVEAFF. Combining the CDR3 with reference TRBV12-5 and TRBJ1-1 gives the whole variable domain DARVTQTPRHKVTEMGQEVTMRCQPILGHNTVFWYRQTMMQGLELLAYFRNRAPLDDSGMPKDRFSAEMPDATLATLKIQPSEPRDSAVYFCASGGTGGVEAFFGQGTRLTVV.

The chain carries TRBV19 and TRBJ2-1, with D unresolved. CDR1 and CDR2 from the germline V gene are LNHDA and SQIVND (reference sequence). This CDR3 comprises 16 residues. The ends were cut back, 6 bases at V and 0 bases at J, with 15 bases in the middle. CDR3 in amino acids: CASSPVGGNSYNEQFF. For the CDR3, the DNA is TGTGCCAGTAGCCCCGTAGGCGGAAACTCCTACAATGAGCAGTTCTTC. The full variable domain, completed using reference TRBV19 and TRBJ2-1, is DGGITQSPKYLFRKEGQNVTLSCEQNLNHDAMYWYRQDPGQGLRLIYYSQIVNDFQKGDIAEGYSVSREKKESFPLTVTSAQKNPTAFYLCASSPVGGNSYNEQFFGPGTRLTVL.

The chain combines TRBV7-2 with TRBJ1-2, with D perhaps matching TRBD1 (5 bases). Trimming cost V 3 bases and J 5 bases, with 16 bases left between them. This CDR3 has 15 residues. The germline CDR1 and CDR2 sequences are SGHTA and FQGNSA. CDR3 sequence: CASSFRDLGRYGYTF. DNA for the CDR3: TGTGCCAGCAGCTTCCGGGACCTCGGGCGGTATGGCTACACCTTC.

A single count supports this clone. This rearrangement joins TRBV28 to TRBJ1-1; D is unresolved. Between the trimmed V and J ends, which lost 3 bases and 0 bases, there was a span of 11 bases. Germline-derived CDR1 and CDR2 are MDHEN and SYDVKM. The CDR3 spans 15 residues. The CDR3, as DNA: TGTGCCAGCAGTTTCGGGCCGGGGATGAACACTGAAGCTTTCTTT. As protein: CASSFGPGMNTEAFF.

The rearrangement joins TRBV5-1 to TRBJ2-6, with unresolved D. The CDR3 loop spans 11 amino acids. Deletions cut 7 bases from V and 1 base from J, with 0 bases between. Germline CDR1 and CDR2: SGHRS and YFSETQ. The CDR3 sequence: CASSGANVLTF. CDR3 coding DNA: TGCGCCAGCTCTGGGGCCAACGTCCTGACTTTC.

This clone was observed a single time. As DNA, the CDR3 is TGTGCCAGCAGCTTAGGGGCGGGAGGTTACAATGAGCAGTTCTTC. This gives the protein CASSLGAGGYNEQFF. The chain couples TRBV11-2 to TRBJ2-1; 8 nucleotides line up with TRBD2. V was pared by 1 base and J by 4 bases, with 3 bases of the junction left unmatched. The V gene's germline CDR1 is SGHAT and CDR2 FQNNGV. The CDR3 contains 15 residues.

The chain has TRBV5-1 and TRBJ2-7; D call uncertain. Germline CDR1 and CDR2: SGHRS and YFSETQ. Trimming pared 2 bases from V and 4 bases from J, leaving 4 bases between. The CDR3 has 11 amino acids. The CDR3 region has the DNA TGCGCCAGCAGCTTAGGGTACGAGCAGTACTTC. This codes for CASSLGYEQYF.

This chain links TRBV4-1 with TRBJ2-5; weak D call: TRBD2 (6 bases). TRBJ2-7 explains the end of the DNA better; the J call may be wrong. The CDR3 totals 16 residues. Per the germline V gene, CDR1 is MGHRA and CDR2 is YSYEKL. CDR3 sequence reads: CASSQGLGGPSYEQYF. Written as DNA, the CDR3 is TGCGCCAGCAGCCAAGGTCTGGGGGGACCCTCCTACGAGCAGTACTTC.

The rearrangement joins TRBV4-2 to TRBJ2-5; TRBD1 matches 7 bases. V lost 0 bases, J lost 1 base, and 2 bases stayed unmatched. CDR3 length: 15 residues. Germline CDR1 is LGHNA and CDR2 is YNFKEQ. The CDR3 bases are TGTGCCAGCAGCCAAGAATGGGACAGCCAAGAGACCCAGTACTTC. It encodes CASSQEWDSQETQYF.

J is TRBJ2-7 and V is TRBV10-2, with D uncertain. CDR1 is WSHSY, CDR2 SAAADI, per germline. V lost 7 bases, J lost 0 bases, and 19 bases lay in between. This CDR3 comprises 16 residues. The CDR3 coding sequence is TGCGCCAGCACCCTACCCCGGGCCACCAGCTCCTACGAGCAGTACTTC. Encoded protein: CASTLPRATSSYEQYF.

This clone was detected a few times. V is TRBV28 and J is TRBJ1-2; D may be TRBD1 (5 bases). From germline, CDR1 is MDHEN and CDR2 SYDVKM. The CDR3 is made up of 13 amino acids. Trimming shortened V by 6 bases and J by 8 bases, and 16 bases separated the two germline ends. The CDR3 is CASSPGAPWGYTF. The CDR3 DNA reads TGTGCCAGCAGCCCTGGGGCGCCTTGGGGCTACACCTTC.

The chain links TRBV27 to TRBJ1-4, with 9 nucleotides matching TRBD1. The CDR3 runs to 15 residues. The germline gives CDR1 MNHEY, CDR2 SMNVEV (reference sequence). The junction had 7 bases not matched to a gene; V was cut back by 3 bases and J by 8 bases. CDR3 protein: CASSFSGTGPEKLFF. In DNA, the CDR3 is TGTGCCAGCAGTTTTTCCGGGACAGGGCCCGAAAAACTGTTTTTT.

V gene TRBV9 combines with J gene TRBJ2-7; 7 nucleotides line up with TRBD1. The junction had 6 bases not matched to a gene; V was cut back by 4 bases and J by 2 bases. Per the germline V gene, CDR1 is SGDLS and CDR2 is YYNGEE. The CDR3 contains 14 residues. The CDR3 coding sequence is TGTGCCAGCAGCCCCACGACAGGGCCCTACGAGCAGTACTTC. Encoded protein: CASSPTTGPYEQYF.

Only one count was recorded for this clone. The chain joins TRBV9 to TRBJ1-1; possible D gene TRBD1, 6 bases. Germline V gene lookup returns CDR1 SGDLS and CDR2 YYNGEE. Trimming left V 0 bases short and J 4 bases short, with 13 bases between. This CDR3 contains 15 residues. The CDR3 coding sequence is TGTGCCAGCAGCGTAGATGTCGGGGGGCCCACTGAAGCTTTCTTT. Translating it yields CASSVDVGGPTEAFF.

This chain joins TRBV18 and TRBJ2-4, with D perhaps TRBD2 (7 bases). There are 16 residues in the CDR3. Trimming took off 0 bases at V and 2 bases at J, with 11 bases between the two ends. Germline CDR1 and CDR2: KGHSH and LQKENI. The CDR3 DNA is TGTGCCAGCTCACCACCGGAGGGGGGGACCAAAAACATTCAGTACTTC. The encoded protein is CASSPPEGGTKNIQYF.

This clone showed up just once. The chain uses TRBV5-1 and TRBJ2-7, with 13 bases fitting TRBD2. Trimming cost V 4 bases and J 4 bases; bases outside gene matches: 8. The CDR3 has 16 amino acids. CDR1 is SGHRS and CDR2 is YFSETQ in the germline V gene. DNA for the CDR3: TGCGCCAGCAGCCCGGAGGAACTAGCGGGAGGGTACGAGCAGTACTTC. Its protein is CASSPEELAGGYEQYF.